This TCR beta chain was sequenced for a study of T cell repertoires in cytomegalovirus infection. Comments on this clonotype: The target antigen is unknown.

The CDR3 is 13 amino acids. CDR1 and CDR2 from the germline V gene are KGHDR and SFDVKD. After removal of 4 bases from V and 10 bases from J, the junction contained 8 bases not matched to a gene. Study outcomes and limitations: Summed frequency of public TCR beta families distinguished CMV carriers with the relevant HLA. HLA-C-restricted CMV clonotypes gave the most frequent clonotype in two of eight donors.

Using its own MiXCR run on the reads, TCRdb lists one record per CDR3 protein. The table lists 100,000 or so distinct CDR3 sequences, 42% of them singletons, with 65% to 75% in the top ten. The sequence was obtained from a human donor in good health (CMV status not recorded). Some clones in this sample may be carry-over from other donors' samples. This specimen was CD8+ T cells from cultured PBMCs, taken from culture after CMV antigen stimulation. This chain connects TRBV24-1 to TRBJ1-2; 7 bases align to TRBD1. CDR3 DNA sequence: TGTGCCACCAGTGACCCGACAGGGTCGGACTACACCTTC. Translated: CATSDPTGSDYTF.